The sequence of this T cell receptor beta chain was determined in a study of T-cell reconstitution after alpha-beta-depleted transplantation in children. This clonotype came up many times. Its antigen is still unknown. The CDR3 is 14 residues long. CDR1 MGHDK and CDR2 SYGVNS come from the germline V gene. V lost 3 bases and J 3 bases, leaving 12 bases between the germline ends. Study results and limitations: Among T cells one year after transplant, newly produced cells accounted for most counts and diversity.

The TCRbeta library incorporated unique molecular identifiers. TCRdb analysed the PCR reads with MiXCR anew, one entry per CDR3 protein. The profile shows about 200,000 distinct CDR3 sequences, 6.6% of them singletons. Sequences were derived from PBMCs, sampled before TCRalphabeta/CD19-depleted stem cell transplant. The receptor comes from a boy aged 2-15 years with acute lymphoblastic leukemia, due to receive a stem cell transplant. V and J are TRBV25-1 and TRBJ2-7, with TRBD1 as a possible D gene (6 bases). DNA of the CDR3: TGTGCCAGCAGTGAGACAGGCGATCGCTACGAGCAGTACTTC. Translated: CASSETGDRYEQYF.